This TCR beta chain was documented in a study of cytomegalovirus exposure and HLA in healthy donors. The PCR was carried out with 60 Vbeta primers and 13 Jbeta primers. Some clones are missing from TCRdb's copy, which holds only in-frame ones; the method was immunoSEQ multiplex PCR. The sample shows nearly 110,000 clones, 60% to 75% of them seen only once. This CDR3 region has 15 residues. V lost 1 base to trimming and J lost 1 base, with 10 bases between them. Germline V gene lookup returns CDR1 MNHEY and CDR2 SMNVEV (reference sequence). Note on this clone: Its antigen is not known.

Findings and limits, study-wide: Information on immune exposure was restricted to one variable (CMV serostatus). An Asian-associated ancestry cluster reportedly showed fewer N-insertions than the approximately 620-donor mean in a later analysis. A later analysis found TCR association rates differed by HLA locus, highest for DRB1 and lowest for HLA-C.

This TCR derives from a man in his thirties or forties in good health and CMV-seronegative. The source material was PBMCs. The chain employs TRBV27 and TRBJ1-2; D is unclear. The CDR3 DNA follows: TGTGCCAGCAGTTTATTCGCGAGAAATAACTATGGCTACACCTTC. Its translation: CASSLFARNNYGYTF.